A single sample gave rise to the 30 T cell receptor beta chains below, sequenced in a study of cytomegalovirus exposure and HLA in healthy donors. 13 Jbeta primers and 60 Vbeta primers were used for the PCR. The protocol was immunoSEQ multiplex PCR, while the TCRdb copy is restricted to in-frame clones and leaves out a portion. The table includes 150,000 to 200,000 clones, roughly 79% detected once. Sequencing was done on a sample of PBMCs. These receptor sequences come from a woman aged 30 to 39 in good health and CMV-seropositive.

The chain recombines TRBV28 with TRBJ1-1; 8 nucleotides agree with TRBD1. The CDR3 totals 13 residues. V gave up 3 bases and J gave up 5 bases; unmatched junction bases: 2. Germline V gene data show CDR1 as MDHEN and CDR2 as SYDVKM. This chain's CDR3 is CASSFGDRTEAFF. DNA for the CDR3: TGTGCCAGCAGTTTTGGGGACAGGACTGAAGCTTTCTTT. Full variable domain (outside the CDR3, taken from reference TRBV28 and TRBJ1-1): DVKVTQSSRYLVKRTGEKVFLECVQDMDHENMFWYRQDPGLGLRLIYFSYDVKMKEKGDIPEGYSVSREKKERFSLILESASTNQTSMYLCASSFGDRTEAFFGQGTRLTVV.

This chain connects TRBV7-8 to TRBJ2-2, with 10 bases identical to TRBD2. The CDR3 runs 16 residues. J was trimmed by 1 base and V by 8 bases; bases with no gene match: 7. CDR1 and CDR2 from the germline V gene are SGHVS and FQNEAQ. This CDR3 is CASRSRLAGNTGELFF. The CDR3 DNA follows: TGTGCCAGCCGCTCTCGACTAGCGGGGAACACCGGGGAGCTGTTTTTT.

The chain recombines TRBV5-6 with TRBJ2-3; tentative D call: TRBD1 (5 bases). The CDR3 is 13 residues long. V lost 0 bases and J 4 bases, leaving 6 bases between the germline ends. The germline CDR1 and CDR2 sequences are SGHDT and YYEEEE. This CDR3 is CASSLGQSDTQYF. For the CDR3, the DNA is TGTGCCAGCAGCTTGGGACAGTCAGATACGCAGTATTTT.

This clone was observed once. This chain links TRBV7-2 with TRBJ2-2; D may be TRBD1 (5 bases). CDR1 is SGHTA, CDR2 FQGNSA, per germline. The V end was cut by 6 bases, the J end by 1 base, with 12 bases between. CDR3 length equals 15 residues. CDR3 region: CASSRGRGNTGELFF. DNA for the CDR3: TGTGCCAGCAGTAGGGGTAGGGGGAACACCGGGGAGCTGTTTTTT.

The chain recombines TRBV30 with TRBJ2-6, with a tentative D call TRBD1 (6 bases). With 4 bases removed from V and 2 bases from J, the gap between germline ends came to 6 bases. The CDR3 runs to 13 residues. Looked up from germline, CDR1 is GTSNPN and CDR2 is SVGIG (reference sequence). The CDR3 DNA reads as TGTGCCTGGAACAGGGCTGGGGCCAACGTCCTGACTTTC. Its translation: CAWNRAGANVLTF.

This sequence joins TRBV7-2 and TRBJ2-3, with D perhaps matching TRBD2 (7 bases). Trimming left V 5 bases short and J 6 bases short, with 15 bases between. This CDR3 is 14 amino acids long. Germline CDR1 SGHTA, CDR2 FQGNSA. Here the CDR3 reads CASSPYREGDTQYF. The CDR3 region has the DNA TGTGCCAGCAGCCCGTACAGGGAGGGGGATACGCAGTATTTT.

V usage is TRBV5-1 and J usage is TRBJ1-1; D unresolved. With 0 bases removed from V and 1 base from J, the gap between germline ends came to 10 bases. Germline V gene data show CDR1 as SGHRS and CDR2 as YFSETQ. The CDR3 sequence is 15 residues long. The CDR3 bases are TGCGCCAGCAGCTTGGGACGGGAAGCGAACACTGAAGCTTTCTTT. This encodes CASSLGREANTEAFF.

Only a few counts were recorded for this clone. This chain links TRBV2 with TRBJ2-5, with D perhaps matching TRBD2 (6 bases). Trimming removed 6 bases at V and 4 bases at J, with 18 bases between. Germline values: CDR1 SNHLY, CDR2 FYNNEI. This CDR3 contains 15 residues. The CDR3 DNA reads TGTGCCAGCAGACAACGCGGGACGGCTGCAGAGACCCAGTACTTC. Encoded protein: CASRQRGTAAETQYF.

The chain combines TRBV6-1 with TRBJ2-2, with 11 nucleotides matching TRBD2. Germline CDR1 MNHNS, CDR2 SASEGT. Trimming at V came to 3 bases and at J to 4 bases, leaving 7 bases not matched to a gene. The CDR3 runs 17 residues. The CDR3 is CASSERRLAGPTGELFF. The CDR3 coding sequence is TGTGCCAGCAGTGAGAGGAGACTAGCGGGGCCCACCGGGGAGCTGTTTTTT.

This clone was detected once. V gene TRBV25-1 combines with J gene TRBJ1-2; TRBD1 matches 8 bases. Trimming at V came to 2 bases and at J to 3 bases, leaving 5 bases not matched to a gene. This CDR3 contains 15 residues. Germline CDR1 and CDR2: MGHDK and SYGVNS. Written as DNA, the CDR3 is TGTGCCAGCAGTGAAGGAGACAGGGGCTACTATGGCTACACCTTC. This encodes CASSEGDRGYYGYTF.

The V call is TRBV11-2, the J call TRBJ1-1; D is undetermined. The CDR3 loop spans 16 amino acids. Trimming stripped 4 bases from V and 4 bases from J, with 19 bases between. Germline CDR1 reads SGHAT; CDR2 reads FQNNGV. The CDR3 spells CASSSARPNRVTEAFF. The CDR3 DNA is TGTGCCAGCAGCTCCGCGAGGCCTAACCGGGTCACTGAAGCTTTCTTT.

CDR3: CSGTGIGEKLFF. In DNA form, the CDR3 reads TGCAGCGGTACAGGAATTGGAGAAAAACTGTTTTTT. This sequence joins TRBV29-1 and TRBJ1-4; the D gene is possibly TRBD1 (5 bases). The CDR3 has 12 residues. From germline, CDR1 is SQVTM and CDR2 ANQGSEA. The V and J ends lost 7 bases and 8 bases respectively, with 14 bases between them. The full variable domain, rest sourced from reference TRBV29-1 and TRBJ1-4, is SAVISQKPSRDICQRGTSLTIQCQVDSQVTMMFWYRQQPGQSLTLIATANQGSEATYESGFVIDKFPISRPNLTFSTLTVSNMSPEDSSIYLCSGTGIGEKLFFGSGTQLSVL.

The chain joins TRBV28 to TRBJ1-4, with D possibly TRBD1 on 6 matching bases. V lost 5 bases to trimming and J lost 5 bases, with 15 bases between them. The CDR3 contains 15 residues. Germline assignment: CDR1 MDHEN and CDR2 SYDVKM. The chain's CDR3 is CASSQMTGGNEKLFF. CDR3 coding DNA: TGTGCCAGCAGTCAAATGACAGGTGGGAATGAAAAACTGTTTTTT.

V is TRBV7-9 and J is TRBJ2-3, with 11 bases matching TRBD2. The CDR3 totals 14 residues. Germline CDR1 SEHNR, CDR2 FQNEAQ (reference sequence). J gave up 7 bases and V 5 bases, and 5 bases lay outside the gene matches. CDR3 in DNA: TGTGCCAGCAGCCGTAGCGGGGGGGCCAATACGCAGTATTTT. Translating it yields CASSRSGGANTQYF.

The CDR3 loop reads CAWARSSSSGNTIYF. The CDR3 DNA reads as TGTGCCTGGGCCCGCTCCTCCAGCTCTGGAAACACCATATATTTT. V and J are TRBV30 and TRBJ1-3; D gene uncertain. Germline lookup yields CDR1 GTSNPN and CDR2 SVGIG (reference sequence). Trimming removed 5 bases at V and 0 bases at J, with 14 bases between. The CDR3 is 15 residues long.

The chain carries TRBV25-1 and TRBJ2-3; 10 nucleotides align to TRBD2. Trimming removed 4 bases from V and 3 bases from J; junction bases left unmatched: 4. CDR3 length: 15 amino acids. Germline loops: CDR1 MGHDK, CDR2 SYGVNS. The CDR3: CASSGSAGGTDTQYF. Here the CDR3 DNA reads TGTGCCAGCAGTGGATCAGCGGGAGGGACAGATACGCAGTATTTT.

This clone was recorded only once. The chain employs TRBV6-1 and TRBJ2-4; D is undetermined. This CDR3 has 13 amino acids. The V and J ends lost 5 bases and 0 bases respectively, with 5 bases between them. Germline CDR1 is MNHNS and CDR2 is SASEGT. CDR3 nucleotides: TGTGCCAGCAGTTTAATAGCCAAAAACATTCAGTACTTC. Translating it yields CASSLIAKNIQYF.

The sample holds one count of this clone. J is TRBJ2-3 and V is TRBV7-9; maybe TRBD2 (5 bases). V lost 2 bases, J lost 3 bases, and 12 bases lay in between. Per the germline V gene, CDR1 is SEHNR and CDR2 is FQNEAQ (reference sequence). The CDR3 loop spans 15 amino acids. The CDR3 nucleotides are TGTGCCAGCAGCTTAAGAGCTAGCTTAACAGATACGCAGTATTTT. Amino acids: CASSLRASLTDTQYF.

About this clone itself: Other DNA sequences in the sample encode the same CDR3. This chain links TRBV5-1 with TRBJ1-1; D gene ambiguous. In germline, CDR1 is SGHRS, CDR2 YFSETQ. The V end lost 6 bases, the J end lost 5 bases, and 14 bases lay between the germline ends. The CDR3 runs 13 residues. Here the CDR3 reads CASTSLRGTEAFF. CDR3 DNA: TGCGCCAGCACCAGTCTAAGAGGAACTGAAGCTTTCTTT.

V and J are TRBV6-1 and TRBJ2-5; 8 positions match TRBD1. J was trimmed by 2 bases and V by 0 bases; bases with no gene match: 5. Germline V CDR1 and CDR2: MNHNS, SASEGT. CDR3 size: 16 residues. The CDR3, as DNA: TGTGCCAGCAGTGAAGCGTGGACAGGGCATCAAGAGACCCAGTACTTC. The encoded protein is CASSEAWTGHQETQYF.

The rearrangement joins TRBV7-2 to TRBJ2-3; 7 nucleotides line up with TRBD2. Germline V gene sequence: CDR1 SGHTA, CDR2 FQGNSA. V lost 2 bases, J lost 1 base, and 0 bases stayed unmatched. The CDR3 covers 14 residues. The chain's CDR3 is CASSLLAGTDTQYF. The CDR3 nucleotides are TGTGCCAGCAGCTTACTAGCGGGCACAGATACGCAGTATTTT.

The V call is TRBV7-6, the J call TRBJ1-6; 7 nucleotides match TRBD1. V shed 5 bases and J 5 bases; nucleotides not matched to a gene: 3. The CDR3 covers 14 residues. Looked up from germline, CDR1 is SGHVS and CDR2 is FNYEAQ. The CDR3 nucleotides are TGTGCCAGCAGCATCCAGGGGGATAATTCACCCCTCCACTTT. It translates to CASSIQGDNSPLHF.

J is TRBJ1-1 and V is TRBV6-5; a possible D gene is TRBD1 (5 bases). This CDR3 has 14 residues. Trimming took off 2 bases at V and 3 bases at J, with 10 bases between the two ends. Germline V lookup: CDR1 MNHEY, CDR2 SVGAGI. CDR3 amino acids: CASSYQAGHTEAFF. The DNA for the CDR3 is TGTGCCAGCAGTTACCAGGCAGGGCACACTGAAGCTTTCTTT.

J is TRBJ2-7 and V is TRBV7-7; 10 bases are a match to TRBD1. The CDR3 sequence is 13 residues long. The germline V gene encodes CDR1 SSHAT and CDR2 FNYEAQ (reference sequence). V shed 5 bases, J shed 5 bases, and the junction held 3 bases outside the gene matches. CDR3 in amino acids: CASSRDRGHEQYF. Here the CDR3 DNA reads TGTGCCAGCAGCCGGGACAGGGGTCACGAGCAGTACTTC.

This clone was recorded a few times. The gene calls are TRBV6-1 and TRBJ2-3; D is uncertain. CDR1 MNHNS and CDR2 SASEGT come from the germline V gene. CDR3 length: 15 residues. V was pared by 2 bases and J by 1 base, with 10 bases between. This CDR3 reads CASSERPQGTDTQYF. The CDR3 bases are TGTGCCAGCAGTGAACGTCCTCAGGGCACAGATACGCAGTATTTT.

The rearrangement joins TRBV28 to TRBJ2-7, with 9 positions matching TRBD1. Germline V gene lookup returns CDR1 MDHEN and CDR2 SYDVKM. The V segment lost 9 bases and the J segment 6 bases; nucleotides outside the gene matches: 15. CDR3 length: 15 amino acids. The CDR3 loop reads CASRFPGDRVTEQYF. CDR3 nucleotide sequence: TGTGCCAGTAGATTTCCCGGGGACAGGGTAACCGAGCAGTACTTC.

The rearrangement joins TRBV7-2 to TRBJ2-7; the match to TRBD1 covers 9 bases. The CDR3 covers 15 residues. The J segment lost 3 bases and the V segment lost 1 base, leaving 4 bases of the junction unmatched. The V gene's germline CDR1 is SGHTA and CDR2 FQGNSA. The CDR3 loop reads CASSLGRQGVYEQYF. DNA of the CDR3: TGTGCCAGCAGCTTAGGCCGACAGGGGGTCTACGAGCAGTACTTC.

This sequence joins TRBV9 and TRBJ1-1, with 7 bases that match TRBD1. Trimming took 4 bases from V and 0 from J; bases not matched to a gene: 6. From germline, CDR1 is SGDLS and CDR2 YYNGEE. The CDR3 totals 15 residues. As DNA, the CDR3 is TGTGCCAGCAGCCCGTCGACAGGGATGAACACTGAAGCTTTCTTT. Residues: CASSPSTGMNTEAFF.

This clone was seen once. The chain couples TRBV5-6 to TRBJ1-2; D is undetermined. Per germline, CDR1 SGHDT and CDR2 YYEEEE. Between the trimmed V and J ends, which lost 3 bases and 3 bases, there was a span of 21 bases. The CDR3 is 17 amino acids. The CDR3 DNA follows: TGTGCCAGCAGCTATCAGGCCACGCTATTCAGAGACTATGGCTACACCTTC. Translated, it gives CASSYQATLFRDYGYTF.

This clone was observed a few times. The CDR3, as DNA: TGTGCCTGGGGGCAAGGTACCGGTTTTACCCAGTACTTC. Amino acids: CAWGQGTGFTQYF. The chain carries TRBV30 and TRBJ2-5; D unresolved. The CDR3 is 13 amino acids. V was trimmed by 5 bases and J by 8 bases, leaving 18 bases between them. Germline values: CDR1 GTSNPN, CDR2 SVGIG (reference sequence).